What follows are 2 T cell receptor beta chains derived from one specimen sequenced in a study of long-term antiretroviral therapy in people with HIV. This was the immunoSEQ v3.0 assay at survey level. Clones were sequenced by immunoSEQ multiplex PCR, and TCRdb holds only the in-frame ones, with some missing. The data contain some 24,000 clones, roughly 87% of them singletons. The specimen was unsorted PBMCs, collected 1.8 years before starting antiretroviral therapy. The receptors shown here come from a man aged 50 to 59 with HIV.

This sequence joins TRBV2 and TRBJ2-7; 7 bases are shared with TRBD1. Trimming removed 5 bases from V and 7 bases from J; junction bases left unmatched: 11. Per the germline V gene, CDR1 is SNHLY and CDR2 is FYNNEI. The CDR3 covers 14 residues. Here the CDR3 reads CASSPTGLSPEQYF. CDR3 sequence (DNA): TGTGCCAGCAGTCCGACAGGGTTATCCCCAGAGCAGTACTTC.

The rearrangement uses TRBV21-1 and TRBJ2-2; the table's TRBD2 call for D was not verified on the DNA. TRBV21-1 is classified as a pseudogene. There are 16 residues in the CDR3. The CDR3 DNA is TGTGCCAGCAGCAAAGTGGCGGGGGGGCCGGCCGGGGAGCTGTTTTTT. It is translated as CASSKVAGGPAGELFF.